This T cell receptor (beta chain) stems from a study of T cells in Graves' hyperthyroidism and ophthalmopathy. Broader study findings: Most expanded thyroid clonotypes above 0.001 recurred in blood.

CDR1 is SNHLY and CDR2 is FYNNEI in the germline V gene. This CDR3 comprises 14 residues. The V and J ends lost 7 bases and 4 bases, in that order; junction bases with no gene match: 4. Amplified TCR beta CDR3 regions came from RNA transcripts. When the TCR CDR3 underwent first-round RT-PCR, the HTBI primer set was used. TCRdb fed the multiplex PCR reads into MiXCR, producing one record per CDR3 protein. The sample holds about 500,000 distinct CDR3 sequences, 46% seen once. The table lists this clonotype with many counts. The antigen is undetermined. The sequenced material came from peripheral blood or thyroid tissue (not recorded which). The rearrangement uses TRBV2 and TRBJ1-4; 9 bases agree with TRBD1. The sequence was collected from an adult woman with Graves' disease, either hyperthyroidism or ophthalmopathy (not recorded which). CDR3 in amino acids: CASIGDRVNEKLFF. The CDR3 DNA is TGTGCCAGCATTGGGGACAGGGTTAATGAAAAACTGTTTTTT. Full variable domain (rest looked up from reference TRBV2 and TRBJ1-4): EPEVTQTPSHQVTQMGQEVILRCVPISNHLYFYWYRQILGQKVEFLVSFYNNEISEKSEIFDDQFSVERPDGSNFTLKIRSTKLEDSAMYFCASIGDRVNEKLFFGSGTQLSVL.